This T cell receptor (beta chain) was found in a study of vaccination effects on CD4 cells after COVID-19. Study at large: It was a median of 72 days after the second dose that post-vaccine samples were obtained.

Germline trimming cut 6 bases from V and 5 bases from J; bases unmatched to any gene: 8. This CDR3 region has 14 residues. In germline, CDR1 is MGHDK, CDR2 SYGVNS. With the ViraFEST assay, the study expanded antigen-specific CD4+ T cells using viral peptide pools, then sequenced them. Culture proceeded for nine to ten days, and CD4+ T cells were then isolated. Every participant took two doses of the BNT162b2 or mRNA-1273 vaccine. The authors replaced half the medium with IL-2 medium on days 3 and 7. Comment on this clone: Its cognate antigen is unknown.

TCRdb keeps only in-frame clones here, not all; method: immunoSEQ multiplex PCR. This sample has about 29,000 clones; roughly 68% occur once, and the top ten carry about a sixth. The chain has TRBV25-1 and TRBJ1-1, with 8 bases aligning to TRBD1. This sequence was found in a human donor who received a COVID-19 vaccine. The sequencing here drew on CD4+ T cells from PBMCs cultured with HCoV-OC43 spike peptides, taken after COVID-19 vaccination. As for subset: HCoV-OC43 spike overlapping peptide pool stimulation. CDR3 loop: CASSGQGRLTEAFF. Here the CDR3 DNA reads TGTGCCAGCAGCGGACAGGGAAGGTTGACTGAAGCTTTCTTT.